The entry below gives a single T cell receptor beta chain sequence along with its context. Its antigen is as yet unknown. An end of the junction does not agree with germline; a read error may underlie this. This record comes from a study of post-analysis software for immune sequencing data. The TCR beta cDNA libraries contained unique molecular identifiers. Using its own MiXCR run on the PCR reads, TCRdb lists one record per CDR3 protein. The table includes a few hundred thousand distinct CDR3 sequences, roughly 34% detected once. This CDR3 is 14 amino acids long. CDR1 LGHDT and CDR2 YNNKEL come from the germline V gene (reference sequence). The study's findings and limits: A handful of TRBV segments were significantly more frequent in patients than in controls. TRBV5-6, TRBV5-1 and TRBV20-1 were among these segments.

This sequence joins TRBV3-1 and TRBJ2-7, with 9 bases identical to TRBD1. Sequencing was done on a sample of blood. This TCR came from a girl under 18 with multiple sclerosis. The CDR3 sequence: CASTRTGVVYGQYF. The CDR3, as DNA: TGTGCCAGCACCCGGACAGGGGTCGTGTACGGGCAGTACTTC.